The present entry profiles one TCR beta chain with its context. Study processing details: Amplifying reference gene primers gave estimates of nucleated cell counts. Profiled with immunoSEQ multiplex PCR; TCRdb holds only in-frame clones, not every one. The DNA was the basis for D and trimming; V, J and clone size are from that table. The profile shows around 130,000 clones, about four fifths of them singletons. V lost 4 bases and J 7 bases, leaving 13 bases between the germline ends. The CDR3 has 12 residues. The V gene's germline CDR1 is GTSNPN and CDR2 SVGIG (reference sequence). The sample belongs to a study of blood T cell repertoires in COVID-19. The wider study: Collection of acute and convalescent COVID-19 samples took place in the United States, Italy and Spain.

The sequenced sample consisted of peripheral blood. V is TRBV30 and J is TRBJ1-1; perhaps TRBD1 as D (6 bases). This sequence was found in a man aged 40-55 years with active or convalescent COVID-19. DNA of the CDR3: TGTGCCTGGACTCTACAGGGTAGTGAAGCTTTCTTT. It is translated as CAWTLQGSEAFF.